Sequencing of this TCR beta chain was carried out in a study of blood T cell repertoires in COVID-19. Whole-study context: Some COVID-19 samples were acute and others convalescent; all came from the United States, Italy and Spain. The cDNA or gDNA used as material had been derived from T cells, B-cell-depleted T cells, or PBMCs.

Authors' processing steps: Amplification of reference gene primers provided the estimated nucleated cell counts. This table comes from immunoSEQ multiplex PCR, and its TCRdb copy is limited to in-frame clones, with some not included. Clonal size and the V and J genes are those of that table, whereas D and trimming came from the DNA. The sample holds over 200,000 clones; around 88% are singletons and the top ten take roughly 8.8%. CDR3 size: 15 residues. V shed 2 bases, J shed 5 bases, and the junction held 11 bases outside the gene matches. The germline V gene encodes CDR1 GTSNPN and CDR2 SVGIG (reference sequence). Only a few counts were recorded for this clone.

Sequencing was carried out using peripheral blood. The TCR comes from a middle-aged man with active or convalescent COVID-19. The rearrangement links TRBV30 to TRBJ2-7; the match to TRBD2 covers 8 bases. This CDR3 reads CAWSSAGAQPDEQYF. CDR3 nucleotide sequence: TGTGCCTGGAGTTCAGCGGGAGCGCAACCCGACGAGCAGTACTTC.